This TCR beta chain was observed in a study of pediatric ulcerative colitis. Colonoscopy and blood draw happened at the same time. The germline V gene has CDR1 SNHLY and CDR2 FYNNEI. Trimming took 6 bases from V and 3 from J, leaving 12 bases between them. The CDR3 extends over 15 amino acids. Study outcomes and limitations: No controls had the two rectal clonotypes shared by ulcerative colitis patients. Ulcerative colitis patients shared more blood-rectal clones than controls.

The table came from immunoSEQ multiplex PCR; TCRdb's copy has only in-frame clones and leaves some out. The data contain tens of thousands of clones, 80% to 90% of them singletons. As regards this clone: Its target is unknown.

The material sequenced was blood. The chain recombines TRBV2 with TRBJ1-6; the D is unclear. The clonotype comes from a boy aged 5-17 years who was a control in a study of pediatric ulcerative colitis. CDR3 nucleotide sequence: TGTGCCAGCAGACCGGCAGATATCTATAATTCACCCCTCCACTTT. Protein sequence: CASRPADIYNSPLHF.